The 24 T cell receptor beta chains listed next were all sequenced from one sample in a study of blood T cell repertoires in COVID-19. Here immunoSEQ multiplex PCR was the method, and the copy in TCRdb shows in-frame clones only, minus some. The sample has about 370,000 clones, 80% to 90% seen once. The sequencing input was PBMCs or T cells enriched from blood (not recorded which). The source is a man between 18 and 29 years old who had recovered from COVID-19.

The CDR3 loop is CASRPVGVGLTVQYF. Written as DNA, the CDR3 is TGTGCCAGCAGGCCCGTAGGAGTGGGGCTTACGGTGCAGTACTTC. This rearrangement joins TRBV27 to TRBJ2-7, with a possible D match to TRBD1 (5 bases). The ends were cut back, 6 bases at V and 9 bases at J, with 24 bases in the middle. The CDR3 runs to 15 residues. Germline V lookup: CDR1 MNHEY, CDR2 SMNVEV (reference sequence).

V gene TRBV7-9 combines with J gene TRBJ2-2, with D possibly TRBD1 on 6 matching bases. The germline CDR1 and CDR2 sequences are SEHNR and FQNEAQ (reference sequence). This CDR3 comprises 16 residues. Between the trimmed V and J ends, which lost 6 bases and 3 bases, there was a span of 17 bases. For the CDR3, the DNA is TGTGCCAGCAGTCCACGAGGACAGTTACACACCGGGGAGCTGTTTTTT. Protein: CASSPRGQLHTGELFF.

J is TRBJ2-2 and V is TRBV4-2, with 10 bases fitting TRBD2. Germline V gene data show CDR1 as LGHNA and CDR2 as YNFKEQ. The CDR3 runs 19 residues. Germline trimming cut 3 bases from V and 4 bases from J; bases unmatched to any gene: 14. As DNA, the CDR3 is TGTGCCAGCAGCCACCCAACTAGCGGGGTTGCGATTGGCACCGGGGAGCTGTTTTTT. Protein: CASSHPTSGVAIGTGELFF.

This clone was observed once. The gene calls are TRBV12-3 or TRBV12-4 and TRBJ2-3, with D unresolved. The length of the CDR3 is 12 residues. V lost 6 bases and J lost 1, with 5 bases in between. The DNA of the CDR3 is TGTGCCAGCAGCCCTCGCACAGATACGCAGTATTTT. Encoded protein: CASSPRTDTQYF.

The rearrangement uses TRBV6-2 or TRBV6-3 and TRBJ2-2, with unresolved D. This CDR3 region has 16 residues. Between the trimmed V and J ends, which lost 0 bases and 0 bases, there was a span of 8 bases. CDR1 is MNHEY, CDR2 SVGEGT, per germline. CDR3 region: CASSYSYLSNTGELFF. DNA for the CDR3: TGTGCCAGCAGTTACTCATACTTATCGAACACCGGGGAGCTGTTTTTT.

The V call is TRBV5-5, the J call TRBJ2-5; D may be TRBD1 (6 bases). Germline loops: CDR1 SGHKS, CDR2 YYEKEE (reference sequence). V shed 5 bases and J shed 4 bases, with 12 bases lying between them. The CDR3 consists of 13 residues. CDR3: CASRQQGRETQYF. CDR3 coding DNA: TGTGCCAGCAGACAACAGGGACGAGAGACCCAGTACTTC.

This chain links TRBV5-1 with TRBJ2-7; 8 bases align to TRBD2. With V trimmed by 2 bases and J by 5 bases, 12 bases remained unmatched. Per the germline V gene, CDR1 is SGHRS and CDR2 is YFSETQ. This CDR3 spans 16 amino acids. The CDR3 loop reads CASSFGPGGDPNEQYF. CDR3 nucleotide sequence: TGCGCCAGCAGCTTCGGACCGGGAGGGGACCCTAACGAGCAGTACTTC. Full variable domain (remainder filled in from reference TRBV5-1 and TRBJ2-7): KAGVTQTPRYLIKTRGQQVTLSCSPISGHRSVSWYQQTPGQGLQFLFEYFSETQRNKGNFPGRFSGRQFSNSRSEMNVSTLELGDSALYLCASSFGPGGDPNEQYFGPGTRLTVT.

The chain recombines TRBV7-6 with TRBJ2-1, with 9 positions matching TRBD2. J was trimmed by 1 base and V by 5 bases; bases with no gene match: 3. Germline CDR1 reads SGHVS; CDR2 reads FNYEAQ. The CDR3 consists of 15 residues. CDR3 sequence reads: CASSPGLASYNEQFF. In DNA form, the CDR3 reads TGTGCCAGCAGCCCGGGACTAGCATCCTACAATGAGCAGTTCTTC.

V usage is TRBV6-5 and J usage is TRBJ1-2; TRBD1 matches 7 bases. This CDR3 contains 14 residues. CDR1 is MNHEY and CDR2 is SVGAGI in the germline V gene. With V trimmed by 7 bases and J by 0 bases, 5 bases remained unmatched. The CDR3 DNA reads TGTGCCAGCAAAGACAGGGTAGCTAACTATGGCTACACCTTC. Amino acids: CASKDRVANYGYTF.

The chain employs TRBV15 and TRBJ1-5, with D tentatively TRBD1 (5 bases). This CDR3 has 16 residues. V was clipped by 3 bases and J by 3 bases, with 15 bases between them. Germline values: CDR1 LNHNV, CDR2 YYDKDF (reference sequence). DNA for the CDR3: TGTGCCACCAGCAGGGGGGGAGGGTTCGCCAATCAGCCCCAGCATTTT. It is translated as CATSRGGGFANQPQHF. Full variable domain (outside the CDR3, taken from reference TRBV15 and TRBJ1-5): DAMVIQNPRYQVTQFGKPVTLSCSQTLNHNVMYWYQQKSSQAPKLLFHYYDKDFNNEADTPDNFQSRRPNTSFCFLDIRSPGLGDTAMYLCATSRGGGFANQPQHFGDGTRLSIL.

This chain joins TRBV3-1 (or the pseudogene TRBV3-2) and TRBJ1-2, with D unclear. Germline loops: CDR1 LGHDT, CDR2 YNNKEL (reference sequence). This CDR3 region has 16 residues. V was clipped by 0 bases and J by 6 bases, with 17 bases between them. The CDR3 loop is CASSQDRYVPGDGYTF. The DNA of the CDR3 is TGTGCCAGCAGCCAAGATCGGTACGTCCCGGGAGATGGCTACACCTTC.

The chain uses TRBV5-6 and TRBJ2-1; D perhaps matches TRBD1 (6 bases). The CDR3 length is 16 residues. V was trimmed by 0 bases and J by 0 bases, leaving 10 bases between them. The germline CDR1 and CDR2 sequences are SGHDT and YYEEEE. The CDR3 DNA sequence: TGTGCCAGCAGCTTGGGGACGGACAGCTCCTACAATGAGCAGTTCTTC. This translates into CASSLGTDSSYNEQFF. The variable domain in full, completed from reference TRBV5-6 and TRBJ2-1, reads DAGVTQSPTHLIKTRGQQVTLRCSPKSGHDTVSWYQQALGQGPQFIFQYYEEEERQRGNFPDRFSGHQFPNYSSELNVNALLLGDSALYLCASSLGTDSSYNEQFFGPGTRLTVL.

The genes are TRBV9 and TRBJ1-2; D is possibly TRBD1 (5 bases). V was trimmed by 4 bases and J by 4 bases, leaving 11 bases between them. The CDR3 totals 13 residues. CDR1 and CDR2 (germline): SGDLS, YYNGEE. CDR3 in DNA: TGTGCCAGCAGCTCAGGGTCTATCTATGGCTACACCTTC. Amino acid sequence: CASSSGSIYGYTF.

The chain carries TRBV5-1 and TRBJ2-1; possible D gene TRBD1, 6 bases. Trimming shortened V by 0 bases and J by 9 bases, and 7 bases separated the two germline ends. CDR1 and CDR2 (germline): SGHRS, YFSETQ. CDR3 size: 12 residues. CDR3 in DNA: TGCGCCAGCAGCTTGGGAGGGGGTGAGCAGTTCTTC. This sequence encodes CASSLGGGEQFF.

This clone showed up just once. This chain joins TRBV19 and TRBJ1-1; D is undetermined. Germline lookup yields CDR1 LNHDA and CDR2 SQIVND (reference sequence). Trimming shortened V by 5 bases and J by 1 base, and 8 bases separated the two germline ends. This CDR3 has 13 amino acids. The chain's CDR3 is CASSWAGNTEAFF. The CDR3 DNA reads as TGTGCCAGTAGTTGGGCTGGGAACACTGAAGCTTTCTTT.

The chain carries TRBV19 and TRBJ2-1, with D tentatively TRBD2 (5 bases). The CDR3 length is 15 residues. V dropped 3 bases and J dropped 13 bases, with 22 bases sitting between them. Per germline, CDR1 LNHDA and CDR2 SQIVND (reference sequence). CDR3 coding DNA: TGTGCCAGTAGTATTAACCCGGGATACTCTTCATTTCAGTTCTTC. Translating it yields CASSINPGYSSFQFF.

The rearrangement links TRBV10-2 to TRBJ1-2; no reliable D call. CDR1 is WSHSY, CDR2 SAAADI, per germline. This CDR3 is built from 15 residues. Trimming cost V 3 bases and J 7 bases, with 18 bases left between them. CDR3 nucleotides: TGCGCCAGCAGTGACTCGGCGGTCATGATTAGTGGCTACACCTTC. Protein: CASSDSAVMISGYTF.

The chain has TRBV5-6 and TRBJ2-2, with 10 bases aligning to TRBD2. CDR1 is SGHDT, CDR2 YYEEEE, per germline. V gave up 2 bases and J gave up 2 bases; unmatched junction bases: 0. The CDR3 is made up of 15 amino acids. The DNA of the CDR3 is TGTGCCAGCAGCTTACTAGCGGGAAACACCGGGGAGCTGTTTTTT. It is translated as CASSLLAGNTGELFF.

The V and J genes are TRBV28 and TRBJ1-2; D is possibly TRBD1 (5 bases). CDR1 MDHEN and CDR2 SYDVKM come from the germline V gene. Trimming removed 6 bases at V and 0 bases at J, with 11 bases between. This CDR3 spans 14 amino acids. The CDR3 bases are TGTGCCAGCAGAACAGGAGGGTCTAACTATGGCTACACCTTC. It translates to CASRTGGSNYGYTF.

This chain uses TRBV10-3 with TRBJ2-2; 8 bases line up with TRBD2. V gave up 7 bases and J gave up 6 bases; unmatched junction bases: 7. CDR1 ENHRY and CDR2 SYGVKD come from the germline V gene. The CDR3 contains 14 residues. CDR3 DNA: TGTGCCATCACGTTGACGGGGGGGCCCGGGGAGCTGTTTTTT. Translation: CAITLTGGPGELFF.

The table lists this clone with a count of one. In DNA, the CDR3 is TGTGCCTGGACTATTCGGGGCGGGGGAGATACGCAGTATTTT. Translation gives CAWTIRGGGDTQYF. This rearrangement joins TRBV30 to TRBJ2-3; 7 bases map to TRBD2. With V trimmed by 4 bases and J by 5 bases, 9 bases remained unmatched. CDR3 length: 14 residues. The germline V gene has CDR1 GTSNPN and CDR2 SVGIG (reference sequence).

V is TRBV4-3 and J is TRBJ2-3; 10 nucleotides agree with TRBD2. This CDR3 comprises 18 residues. With 0 bases clipped from V and 7 bases from J, the junction kept 13 bases outside the gene matches. CDR1 LGHNA and CDR2 YSLEER come from the germline V gene. CDR3 sequence (DNA): TGCGCCAGCAGCCAAGACGGCCTAGCGGGAGTACGAGAAAATACGCAGTATTTT. Translated, it gives CASSQDGLAGVRENTQYF.

V and J are TRBV11-1 and TRBJ2-5; D is possibly TRBD2 (5 bases). V was shortened by 5 bases and J by 7 bases, with 17 bases between the two germline ends. Looked up from germline, CDR1 is SGHAT and CDR2 is FQDESV (reference sequence). This CDR3 spans 14 amino acids. The CDR3 here is CASSPGGGKVTQYF. DNA of the CDR3: TGTGCCAGCAGCCCAGGAGGAGGTAAAGTGACCCAGTACTTC.

The rearrangement links TRBV6-5 to TRBJ1-1; the D is unclear. The CDR3 loop spans 13 amino acids. The V end was cut by 10 bases, the J end by 6 bases, with 18 bases between. From germline, CDR1 is MNHEY and CDR2 SVGAGI. The CDR3 DNA follows: TGTGCCACCAGGACCGGGGTTGGGGCTGAAGCTTTCTTT. Protein product: CATRTGVGAEAFF.